The T cell receptor (beta chain) under discussion was sequenced for a study of T cell responses to AZD1222 COVID-19 vaccine. Study-wide points: Just a handful of people given AZD1222 tested seropositive at baseline.

About this clone: The antigen is unknown.

With 3 bases removed from V and 8 bases from J, the gap between germline ends came to 14 bases. From germline, CDR1 is KGHSH and CDR2 LQKENI. The CDR3 is 15 amino acids. Using immunoSEQ multiplex PCR, the repertoire was profiled, and TCRdb retains in-frame clones only, with some absent. The repertoire consists of roughly 98,000 clones, with approximately 84% occurring once and the leading ten covering 13% to 15%. Investigators merged groups given second doses at roughly 4 or roughly 12 weeks. This receptor was identified in an adult who received the AZD1222 COVID-19 vaccine. The J gene is TRBJ1-6, the V gene TRBV18; D not certain. The source material was peripheral blood, sampled 28 days after the second AZD1222 dose. This CDR3 is CASSPGAAGYSPLHF. As DNA, the CDR3 is TGTGCCAGCTCACCGGGAGCGGCGGGGTATTCACCCCTCCACTTT.